This T cell receptor beta chain was sequenced for a study of cytomegalovirus exposure and HLA in healthy donors. Study context: Most genotyped donors, around 86% of 350 to 500, had Caucasian-associated genetic ancestry. Whole-study results and caveats: By HLA locus, TCR association rates varied in a later analysis, with DRB1 showing the most and HLA-C the fewest. Confirmation was obtained in vitro that a few CMV-associated chains are specific for CMV antigens.

This CDR3 contains 12 residues. Per germline, CDR1 MNHEY and CDR2 SVGAGI. V shed 4 bases and J shed 9 bases, with 12 bases lying between them. Primers: 60 Vbeta forward and 13 Jbeta reverse. The method was immunoSEQ multiplex PCR; TCRdb's version includes in-frame clones alone and lacks a portion of them. This sample yields tens of thousands of clones, of which roughly 75% are seen a single time; 7% to 9.5% belongs to the top ten. Comments on this clone: Its antigen is still unknown.

This chain links TRBV6-5 with TRBJ2-5, with a possible D match to TRBD1 (6 bases). The receptor's source is a woman aged 25-40 years in good health and CMV-seropositive. The sample was PBMCs. The CDR3 region is CASSSPAGAQYF. In DNA form, the CDR3 reads TGTGCCAGCAGTTCCCCAGCAGGGGCCCAGTACTTC.